Below, 12 T cell receptor beta chains from the same sample are listed, as sequenced in a study of molecular identifiers for immune sequencing clone quantification. A single record per CDR3 protein comes from TCRdb applying MiXCR to the PCR reads. Among 60,000 to 70,000 distinct CDR3 sequences listed, less than 20% were seen once. The sample taken for sequencing was naive CD8+ T cells from blood, with Jurkat cell RNA spiked in. Subset specified: FACS-sorted CD8+CD4-CCR7+CD45RA+ naive T cells. These receptors were collected from a human donor in good health. Some libraries in this study had Jurkat cell RNA spiked in.

On this clonotype: This may come from a read error, since a much larger clone is one base off. The V call is TRBV7-3, the J call TRBJ1-1; TRBD1 might be the D (5 bases). There are 15 residues in the CDR3. Germline-derived CDR1 and CDR2 are SGHTA and FQGTGA. CDR3 DNA: TGTGCCAGCAGCTTGATCCGACAGCAGAACACTGAAGCTTTATTT. Its translation: CASSLIRQQNTEALF. The whole variable domain, filled in from reference TRBV7-3 and TRBJ1-1, reads GAGVSQTPSNKVTEKGKYVELRCDPISGHTALYWYRQSLGQGPEFLIYFQGTGAADDSGLPNDRFFAVRPEGSVSTLKIQRTERGDSAVYLCASSLIRQQNTEALFGQGTRLTVV.

With respect to this clonotype: Relative to the germline gene, one junction end is altered; a read error may explain this. The J gene is TRBJ2-7, the V gene TRBV4-3, with D tentatively TRBD1 (6 bases). This CDR3 has 14 amino acids. Germline lookup yields CDR1 LGHNA and CDR2 YSLEER. CDR3 residues: CASSRDVQGYEQYF. The CDR3 bases are TGCGCCAGTAGCCGAGATGTACAGGGCTACGAGCAGTACTTC.

The table lists this clonotype with many counts. The rearrangement links TRBV20-1 to TRBJ2-6, with D unclear. The V end lost 3 bases, the J end lost 4 bases, and 16 bases lay between the germline ends. Germline V CDR1 and CDR2: DFQATT, SNEGSKA (reference sequence). The CDR3 extends over 16 amino acids. The CDR3, as DNA: TGCAGTGCTAGTTTCGTGGTCATGGGGGGGGCCAACGTCCTGACTTTC. Encoded protein: CSASFVVMGGANVLTF.

Many counts were recorded for this clonotype. The chain has TRBV11-2 and TRBJ2-3, with D unresolved. CDR1 is SGHAT and CDR2 is FQNNGV in the germline V gene. V lost 2 bases to trimming and J lost 0 bases, with 9 bases between them. The CDR3 length is 15 residues. CDR3 nucleotide sequence: TGTGCCAGCAGCTTATACCAGCGCAGCACAGATACGCAGTATTTT. Translated, it gives CASSLYQRSTDTQYF.

This clonotype has at least ten counts. J is TRBJ2-7 and V is TRBV6-1; 10 bases line up with TRBD2. Germline V gives CDR1 MNHNS, CDR2 SASEGT. V trimming: 5 bases; J trimming: 6 bases; junction bases outside the gene matches: 4. The CDR3 runs to 13 residues. CDR3 DNA: TGTGCCAGCAGTACTCTAGCGGGAGTCGAGCAGTACTTC. Residues: CASSTLAGVEQYF.

About this clonotype itself: With a much larger clone just one base away, this may be a read error. This rearrangement joins TRBV24-1 to TRBJ2-6; D may be TRBD1 (6 bases). The germline CDR1 and CDR2 sequences are KGHDR and SFDVKD. This CDR3 is 15 amino acids long. The CDR3 sequence is CAASDSGAGANVLTF. CDR3 nucleotides: TGTGCCGCCAGTGATTCAGGGGCTGGGGCCAACGTCCTGACTTTC.

This clonotype has just one count. One base away lies a much larger clone, so this may be a sequencing read error. V gene TRBV27 combines with J gene TRBJ2-7, with 8 positions matching TRBD2. Germline values: CDR1 MNHEY, CDR2 SMNVEV (reference sequence). The CDR3 is 13 residues long. For the CDR3, the DNA is TGTGCCGGCAGTTTATGGGGGACTAGCGAGCAGTACTTC. Translating gives CAGSLWGTSEQYF.

This clonotype has at least ten counts. The rearrangement joins TRBV10-3 to TRBJ2-1, with 7 bases identical to TRBD2. V gave up 6 bases and J gave up 5 bases; unmatched junction bases: 13. Germline CDR1 reads ENHRY; CDR2 reads SYGVKD. The CDR3 spans 16 residues. CDR3 DNA: TGTGCCATCAGAGAACTAGCGCCCGAGGAAAACAATGAGCAGTTCTTC. This translates into CAIRELAPEENNEQFF.

This clonotype has at least ten counts. The J gene is TRBJ1-1, the V gene TRBV27; D perhaps matches TRBD1 (6 bases). The CDR3 covers 15 residues. V lost 7 bases, J lost 0 bases, and 15 bases lay in between. Germline CDR1 and CDR2: MNHEY and SMNVEV (reference sequence). CDR3 sequence: CASNPQGLMNTEAFF. The CDR3 DNA reads as TGTGCCAGCAACCCACAGGGACTGATGAACACTGAAGCTTTCTTT.

This clonotype has at least ten counts. The J gene is TRBJ2-7, the V gene TRBV20-1; the match to TRBD2 covers 10 bases. V lost 1 base to trimming and J lost 3 bases; unmatched junction nucleotides: 9. CDR1 is DFQATT, CDR2 SNEGSKA, per germline (reference sequence). CDR3 length: 16 residues. For the CDR3, the DNA is TGCAGTGCTAGAGCGTCCCTAGCGGGAGTATACTACGAGCAGTACTTC. The encoded protein is CSARASLAGVYYEQYF.

This clonotype was observed many times. The chain joins TRBV13 to TRBJ2-3, with 10 bases identical to TRBD2. J gave up 4 bases and V 2 bases, and 0 bases lay outside the gene matches. The CDR3 runs to 14 residues. Germline CDR1 reads PRHDT; CDR2 reads FYEKMQ (reference sequence). The DNA for the CDR3 is TGTGCCAGCAGCTTACTAGCGGGAGCAGATACGCAGTATTTT. This sequence encodes CASSLLAGADTQYF.

This clonotype occurred many times. The rearrangement uses TRBV24-1 and TRBJ2-1; D possibly corresponds to TRBD2 (5 bases). The germline gives CDR1 KGHDR, CDR2 SFDVKD. Trimming cost V 0 bases and J 9 bases, with 11 bases left between them. The CDR3 consists of 14 residues. Here the CDR3 DNA reads TGTGCCACCAGTGATTTGAGTGGAGGCTTTGAGCAGTTCTTC. Its translation: CATSDLSGGFEQFF.